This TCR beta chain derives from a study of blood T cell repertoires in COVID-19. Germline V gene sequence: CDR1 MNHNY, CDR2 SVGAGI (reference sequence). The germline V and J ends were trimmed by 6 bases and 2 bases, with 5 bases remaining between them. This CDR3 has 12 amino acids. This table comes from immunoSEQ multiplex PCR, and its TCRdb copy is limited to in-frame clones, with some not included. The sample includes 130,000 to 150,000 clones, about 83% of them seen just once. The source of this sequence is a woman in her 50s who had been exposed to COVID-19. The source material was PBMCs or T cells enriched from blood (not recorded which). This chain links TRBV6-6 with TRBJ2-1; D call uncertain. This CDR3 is CASSRPYNEQFF. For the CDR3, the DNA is TGTGCCAGCAGCAGGCCCTACAATGAGCAGTTCTTC.